The 26 T cell receptor beta chains below were found in one sample sequenced in a study of technical replicates of blood from a handful of donors. Clones were sequenced by immunoSEQ multiplex PCR, and TCRdb holds only the in-frame ones, with some missing. Of 75,000 to 85,000 clones detected, about 81% appear once; the ten largest clones hold roughly 4%. The specimen was PBMCs. The receptors stem from a human donor in good health. Some clones in this sample may be carry-over from other donors' samples.

The chain is built from TRBV7-2 and TRBJ2-5; tentatively, D is TRBD2 (7 bases). CDR1 and CDR2 (germline): SGHTA, FQGNSA. V lost 8 bases, J lost 2 bases, and 12 bases lay in between. The CDR3 is 13 residues long. The CDR3 DNA reads TGTGCCAGCGGGGGGGCGGTACAAGAGACCCAGTACTTC. It yields the protein CASGGAVQETQYF.

This clone was counted between two and nine times. CDR3 protein: CSGRTGDNQPQHF. CDR3 DNA: TGCAGTGGCCGGACAGGGGACAATCAGCCCCAGCATTTT. The rearrangement uses TRBV29-1 and TRBJ1-5; 9 positions match TRBD1. Germline V gene data show CDR1 as SQVTM and CDR2 as ANQGSEA. The CDR3 has 13 residues.

The chain uses TRBV4-2 and TRBJ2-3; no clear D. The V end lost 1 base, the J end lost 8 bases, and 7 bases lay between the germline ends. CDR3 size: 12 residues. Germline V lookup: CDR1 LGHNA, CDR2 YNFKEQ. DNA of the CDR3: TGTGCCAGCAGCCAAGTCAAGAGTACGCAGTATTTT. It specifies CASSQVKSTQYF.

The chain joins TRBV6-5 to TRBJ2-1; possibly TRBD2 for D (6 bases). Germline V gene data show CDR1 as MNHEY and CDR2 as SVGAGI. Trimming stripped 7 bases from V and 9 bases from J, with 22 bases between. The CDR3 has 15 residues. CDR3 in DNA: TGTGCCAGCACCACACTCCGGGACTCCCTGGCTGAGCAGTTCTTC. Amino acid sequence: CASTTLRDSLAEQFF.

The J gene is TRBJ2-1, the V gene TRBV11-3; 13 bases agree with TRBD2. The germline V gene has CDR1 SGHNT and CDR2 YENEEA. With V trimmed by 5 bases and J by 4 bases, 8 bases remained unmatched. The CDR3 runs to 17 residues. Here the CDR3 reads CASSLGGLAGIYNEQFF. The DNA of the CDR3 is TGTGCCAGCAGCCTAGGGGGACTAGCGGGGATTTACAATGAGCAGTTCTTC.

This chain joins TRBV27 and TRBJ2-2, with D maybe TRBD1 (6 bases). V lost 10 bases, J lost 1 base, and 10 bases lay in between. Looked up from germline, CDR1 is MNHEY and CDR2 is SMNVEV (reference sequence). The CDR3 is made up of 13 amino acids. CDR3 in DNA: TGTGCCACCGAGGACAGGAACACCGGGGAGCTGTTTTTT. It yields the protein CATEDRNTGELFF.

Details on this clone: This sequence may be a read error, since a much larger clone differs from it by one base. The CDR3 DNA reads TGTGCCAGCAGCTCAAGACCGAGCAGGGCGAGGACCGGGGAGCTGTTTTTT. It encodes CASSSRPSRARTGELFF. The rearrangement links TRBV7-3 to TRBJ2-2, with TRBD1 as a possible D gene (5 bases). The germline CDR1 and CDR2 sequences are SGHTA and FQGTGA. The CDR3 sequence is 17 residues long. The germline V and J ends were trimmed by 4 bases and 5 bases, with 20 bases remaining between them.

The V and J genes are TRBV6-6 and TRBJ2-7, with 7 bases matching TRBD1. From germline, CDR1 is MNHNY and CDR2 SVGAGI (reference sequence). This CDR3 has 15 amino acids. The junction had 10 bases not matched to a gene; V was cut back by 6 bases and J by 2 bases. CDR3 region: CASRQAGQGAYEQYF. The CDR3 DNA sequence: TGTGCCAGCAGACAGGCGGGTCAGGGGGCCTACGAGCAGTACTTC.

This chain links TRBV9 with TRBJ1-2; 7 bases align to TRBD1. The germline gives CDR1 SGDLS, CDR2 YYNGEE. Germline trimming cut 3 bases from V and 6 bases from J; bases unmatched to any gene: 17. This CDR3 is built from 17 residues. In DNA form, the CDR3 reads TGTGCCAGCAGCGGGGCCCCCGGTGGCAGGGGGGAGGATGGCTACACCTTC. It encodes CASSGAPGGRGEDGYTF.

This chain uses TRBV2 with TRBJ2-3, with D perhaps matching TRBD2 (6 bases). V gave up 9 bases and J gave up 2 bases, with 12 bases separating them. Germline V gene lookup returns CDR1 SNHLY and CDR2 FYNNEI. The CDR3 is made up of 13 amino acids. The CDR3 region is CASQLAHTDTQYF. CDR3 bases: TGTGCCAGTCAACTAGCACACACAGATACGCAGTATTTT. The full variable domain, rest sourced from reference TRBV2 and TRBJ2-3, is EPEVTQTPSHQVTQMGQEVILRCVPISNHLYFYWYRQILGQKVEFLVSFYNNEISEKSEIFDDQFSVERPDGSNFTLKIRSTKLEDSAMYFCASQLAHTDTQYFGPGTRLTVL.

This sequence joins TRBV27 and TRBJ2-5; 8 nucleotides agree with TRBD1. Trimming at V came to 0 bases and at J to 5 bases, leaving 5 bases not matched to a gene. The length of the CDR3 is 15 residues. CDR1 and CDR2 from the germline V gene are MNHEY and SMNVEV (reference sequence). The CDR3 region is CASSLSRTGWETQYF. DNA of the CDR3: TGTGCCAGCAGTTTATCCCGGACAGGGTGGGAGACCCAGTACTTC.

This rearrangement joins TRBV5-6 to TRBJ2-5; 7 nucleotides match TRBD2. Germline lookup yields CDR1 SGHDT and CDR2 YYEEEE. This CDR3 has 16 amino acids. V lost 4 bases to trimming and J lost 3 bases; unmatched junction nucleotides: 12. The CDR3 DNA reads as TGTGCCAGCAGCGTGGTGGGCGGGAGAGGGAAAGAGACCCAGTACTTC. Amino acids: CASSVVGGRGKETQYF.

V and J are TRBV10-3 and TRBJ2-3, with 9 bases identical to TRBD1. There are 14 residues in the CDR3. Per germline, CDR1 ENHRY and CDR2 SYGVKD. V shed 4 bases and J 6 bases; nucleotides not matched to a gene: 5. Written as DNA, the CDR3 is TGTGCCATCAGTGGGGACAGGGCGGTGGATACGCAGTATTTT. Its translation: CAISGDRAVDTQYF.

The chain employs TRBV7-9 and TRBJ2-4, with 9 bases that match TRBD1. J was trimmed by 0 bases and V by 4 bases; bases with no gene match: 4. Germline assignment: CDR1 SEHNR and CDR2 FQNEAQ (reference sequence). The CDR3 totals 16 residues. CDR3 DNA sequence: TGTGCCAGCAGCTGGGACAGGGCCATAGCCAAAAACATTCAGTACTTC. This codes for CASSWDRAIAKNIQYF. Full variable domain (rest looked up from reference TRBV7-9 and TRBJ2-4): DTGVSQNPRHKITKRGQNVTFRCDPISEHNRLYWYRQTLGQGPEFLTYFQNEAQLEKSRLLSDRFSAERPKGSFSTLEIQRTEQGDSAMYLCASSWDRAIAKNIQYFGAGTRLSVL.

Note on this clone: The sample holds other DNA sequences that translate to the same CDR3. V usage is TRBV7-9 and J usage is TRBJ2-3; possibly TRBD2 for D (6 bases). There are 15 residues in the CDR3. Trimming left V 3 bases short and J 0 bases short, with 10 bases between. Germline values: CDR1 SEHNR, CDR2 FQNEAQ (reference sequence). The CDR3 loop is CASSFMEGSTDTQYF. As DNA, the CDR3 is TGTGCCAGCAGCTTTATGGAGGGGAGCACAGATACGCAGTATTTT. Looking up the rest from reference TRBV7-9 and TRBJ2-3 gives the full variable domain: DTGVSQNPRHKITKRGQNVTFRCDPISEHNRLYWYRQTLGQGPEFLTYFQNEAQLEKSRLLSDRFSAERPKGSFSTLEIQRTEQGDSAMYLCASSFMEGSTDTQYFGPGTRLTVL.

This clone was observed a few times. The chain joins TRBV30 to TRBJ1-2; D is possibly TRBD1 (5 bases). CDR1 GTSNPN and CDR2 SVGIG come from the germline V gene (reference sequence). The germline V and J ends were trimmed by 8 bases and 4 bases, with 11 bases remaining between them. CDR3 length: 11 amino acids. The CDR3 loop is CAQGKSYGYTF. The CDR3 DNA reads TGTGCCCAGGGAAAAAGCTATGGCTACACCTTC.

The genes are TRBV5-6 and TRBJ2-2; D may be TRBD2 (5 bases). Deletions cut 4 bases from V and 6 bases from J, with 10 bases between. CDR1 and CDR2 from the germline V gene are SGHDT and YYEEEE. The CDR3 covers 13 residues. The CDR3 coding sequence is TGTGCCAGCAGCCTCACTAGGGCCGGGGAGCTGTTTTTT. As protein: CASSLTRAGELFF.

A few counts support this clone. The rearrangement uses TRBV6-5 and TRBJ1-1; D gene uncertain. With 6 bases removed from V and 2 bases from J, the gap between germline ends came to 13 bases. Looked up from germline, CDR1 is MNHEY and CDR2 is SVGAGI. The CDR3 spans 14 residues. For the CDR3, the DNA is TGTGCCAGCAGACAGCGGAGTCCTAACACTGAAGCTTTCTTT. Its protein product is CASRQRSPNTEAFF.

V gene TRBV29-1 combines with J gene TRBJ2-5, with 7 bases matching TRBD1. The J segment lost 2 bases and the V segment lost 2 bases, leaving 5 bases of the junction unmatched. This CDR3 region has 14 residues. Germline assignment: CDR1 SQVTM and CDR2 ANQGSEA. The CDR3 DNA reads TGCAGCGTTGAAAACGGGACAGTTCAAGAGACCCAGTACTTC. As protein: CSVENGTVQETQYF.

This chain joins TRBV30 and TRBJ1-2; 7 bases are a match to TRBD1. Germline trimming cut 2 bases from V and 5 bases from J; bases unmatched to any gene: 8. This CDR3 has 14 amino acids. Germline V gene lookup returns CDR1 GTSNPN and CDR2 SVGIG (reference sequence). CDR3 sequence (DNA): TGTGCCTGGAGTACAGGGGCCTCTGAATATGGCTACACCTTC. It yields the protein CAWSTGASEYGYTF.

The V and J genes are TRBV9 and TRBJ2-3, with 7 bases that match TRBD2. CDR3 length: 16 residues. Germline-derived CDR1 and CDR2 are SGDLS and YYNGEE. V trimming: 4 bases; J trimming: 2 bases; junction bases outside the gene matches: 10. CDR3 protein: CASSRENGGTTDTQYF. CDR3 coding DNA: TGTGCCAGCAGCCGCGAAAACGGGGGGACCACAGATACGCAGTATTTT.

This clone was seen just once. The chain's CDR3 is CAWGARKSEAFF. In DNA, the CDR3 is TGTGCCTGGGGAGCACGCAAATCTGAAGCTTTCTTT. The rearrangement links TRBV30 to TRBJ1-1; D gene uncertain. V shed 5 bases and J shed 6 bases, with 13 bases lying between them. Germline V gene lookup returns CDR1 GTSNPN and CDR2 SVGIG (reference sequence). The CDR3 consists of 12 residues. Using reference TRBV30 and TRBJ1-1 for the parts outside the CDR3, the full variable domain is SQTIHQWPATLVQPVGSPLSLECTVEGTSNPNLYWYRQAAGRGLQLLFYSVGIGQISSEVPQNLSASRPQDRQFILSSKKLLLSDSGFYLCAWGARKSEAFFGQGTRLTVV.

This clone has just one count. The CDR3 loop reads CASSPTGGKYGYTF. DNA of the CDR3: TGTGCCAGCAGTCCGACAGGGGGCAAATATGGCTACACCTTC. V usage is TRBV28 and J usage is TRBJ1-2, with 10 positions matching TRBD1. The CDR3 sequence is 14 residues long. The V gene end was trimmed by 5 bases and the J gene end by 5 bases; junction bases not matched to a gene: 5. Germline V CDR1 and CDR2: MDHEN, SYDVKM.

The chain employs TRBV6-5 and TRBJ1-4; TRBD1 is a possible D gene (6 bases). The length of the CDR3 is 15 residues. Trimming removed 2 bases from V and 7 bases from J, with 14 bases in between. From germline, CDR1 is MNHEY and CDR2 SVGAGI. CDR3 sequence reads: CASSYRGRGGEKLFF. CDR3 nucleotides: TGTGCCAGCAGTTACCGTGGCAGGGGTGGTGAAAAACTGTTTTTT.

The chain is built from TRBV7-9 and TRBJ1-1; D is unresolved. Trimming took off 2 bases at V and 3 bases at J, with 4 bases between the two ends. CDR1 is SEHNR and CDR2 is FQNEAQ in the germline V gene (reference sequence). This CDR3 region has 12 residues. The CDR3 region has the DNA TGTGCCAGCAGCTTAACAGACACTGAAGCTTTCTTT. Amino acid sequence: CASSLTDTEAFF.

This clone was counted only a few times. For the CDR3, the DNA is TGTGCCAGCAGTGAAAGGACAGGGCAGAATTCACCCCTCCACTTT. Encoded protein: CASSERTGQNSPLHF. This chain connects TRBV2 to TRBJ1-6; 8 nucleotides line up with TRBD1. The junction had 4 bases not matched to a gene; V was cut back by 2 bases and J by 7 bases. The CDR3 is 15 amino acids. Germline V gives CDR1 SNHLY, CDR2 FYNNEI.